A single sample gave rise to the 12 T cell receptor beta chains below, sequenced in a study of blood T cell repertoires in COVID-19. This table comes from immunoSEQ multiplex PCR, and its TCRdb copy is limited to in-frame clones, with some not included. Of a few hundred thousand clones in the sample, around 82% were seen once. Input material: PBMCs or T cells enriched from blood (not recorded which). All receptors derive from a man aged 25 to 40 with acute COVID-19.

CDR3 sequence (DNA): TGTGCCTGGAGTGTAGGTCTAGCCCGAGCCTATGGCTACACCTTC. This codes for CAWSVGLARAYGYTF. J is TRBJ1-2 and V is TRBV30, with D unresolved. With 0 bases removed from V and 4 bases from J, the gap between germline ends came to 15 bases. This CDR3 spans 15 amino acids. CDR1 GTSNPN and CDR2 SVGIG come from the germline V gene (reference sequence). Based on the CDR3 plus reference TRBV30 and TRBJ1-2, the full variable domain is SQTIHQWPATLVQPVGSPLSLECTVEGTSNPNLYWYRQAAGRGLQLLFYSVGIGQISSEVPQNLSASRPQDRQFILSSKKLLLSDSGFYLCAWSVGLARAYGYTFGSGTRLTVV.

The V gene is TRBV7-6, the J gene TRBJ2-2; tentative D call: TRBD1 (6 bases). The CDR3 runs to 17 residues. V lost 5 bases and J lost 6, with 22 bases in between. Looked up from germline, CDR1 is SGHVS and CDR2 is FNYEAQ. CDR3 residues: CASSTPRRGISSGELFF. In DNA form, the CDR3 reads TGTGCCAGCAGCACCCCACGCAGGGGAATATCGTCCGGGGAGCTGTTTTTT.

The V gene is TRBV7-9, the J gene TRBJ1-2; D perhaps matches TRBD1 (5 bases). V shed 1 base and J shed 6 bases, with 12 bases lying between them. Germline V lookup: CDR1 SEHNR, CDR2 FQNEAQ (reference sequence). The length of the CDR3 is 14 residues. DNA of the CDR3: TGTGCCAGCAGCTTAGGAGCAGGGATGGATGGCTACACCTTC. Translation: CASSLGAGMDGYTF.

The DNA for the CDR3 is TGTGCCAGCAGCGCTAGCGGACAGAACACCGGGGAGCTGTTTTTT. The encoded protein is CASSASGQNTGELFF. This chain connects TRBV9 to TRBJ2-2, with TRBD2 identical over 7 bases. The CDR3 is 15 amino acids. Germline CDR1 and CDR2: SGDLS and YYNGEE. V shed 3 bases, J shed 1 base, and the junction held 3 bases outside the gene matches.

CDR3 bases: TGTGCCAGCAGCTTTTCGGGCCGGGACAGGGGCTACGAGCAGTACTTC. Translating it yields CASSFSGRDRGYEQYF. The V and J genes are TRBV5-6 and TRBJ2-7, with 10 bases fitting TRBD1. The CDR3 covers 16 residues. Germline V gene data show CDR1 as SGHDT and CDR2 as YYEEEE. V lost 2 bases and J lost 3; bases outside the gene matches: 8. Variable domain in full (rest from reference TRBV5-6 and TRBJ2-7): DAGVTQSPTHLIKTRGQQVTLRCSPKSGHDTVSWYQQALGQGPQFIFQYYEEEERQRGNFPDRFSGHQFPNYSSELNVNALLLGDSALYLCASSFSGRDRGYEQYFGPGTRLTVT.

This chain joins TRBV28 and TRBJ2-7; maybe TRBD1 (5 bases). This CDR3 has 15 residues. The V gene's germline CDR1 is MDHEN and CDR2 SYDVKM. V lost 3 bases, J lost 5 bases, and 17 bases lay in between. In DNA, the CDR3 is TGTGCCAGCAGTTTTTGGGCAGGGCAAGTCAACGAGCAGTACTTC. This translates into CASSFWAGQVNEQYF.

The chain has TRBV28 and TRBJ2-7; 9 positions agree with TRBD1. The ends lost 4 bases at V and 2 bases at J; junction bases unmatched: 9. The CDR3 is 16 amino acids. Germline V gene sequence: CDR1 MDHEN, CDR2 SYDVKM. The CDR3 sequence is CASSSLPGQGAYEQYF. As DNA, the CDR3 is TGTGCCAGCAGTTCTCTACCGGGACAGGGAGCCTACGAGCAGTACTTC. Full variable domain (rest looked up from reference TRBV28 and TRBJ2-7): DVKVTQSSRYLVKRTGEKVFLECVQDMDHENMFWYRQDPGLGLRLIYFSYDVKMKEKGDIPEGYSVSREKKERFSLILESASTNQTSMYLCASSSLPGQGAYEQYFGPGTRLTVT.

This clone was counted between two and nine times. In the same sample, other DNA sequences code for this CDR3. This rearrangement joins TRBV6-5 to TRBJ2-7, with D tentatively TRBD2 (5 bases). Germline CDR1 and CDR2: MNHEY and SVGAGI. The CDR3 covers 15 residues. V was clipped by 2 bases and J by 2 bases, with 13 bases between them. CDR3 DNA sequence: TGTGCCAGCAGTTACACGCGTACCGGGGCCTACGAGCAGTACTTC. It codes for CASSYTRTGAYEQYF.

This chain uses TRBV11-2 with TRBJ1-1, with 7 positions matching TRBD1. Germline-derived CDR1 and CDR2 are SGHAT and FQNNGV. The CDR3 length is 14 residues. Trimming removed 3 bases from V and 7 bases from J; junction bases left unmatched: 8. In DNA, the CDR3 is TGTGCCAGCAGCTTTACCAAACGGGACAGTGAAGCTTTCTTT. This gives the protein CASSFTKRDSEAFF.

This clone was detected a few times. The chain joins TRBV5-1 to TRBJ2-7; no firm D call. CDR1 SGHRS and CDR2 YFSETQ come from the germline V gene. CDR3 length: 14 residues. Trimming removed 0 bases from V and 1 base from J, with 8 bases in between. CDR3 loop: CASSLDGRSYEQYF. The CDR3 DNA reads TGCGCCAGCAGCTTGGATGGCAGATCCTACGAGCAGTACTTC.

The chain has TRBV5-1 and TRBJ1-3, with D uncertain. The CDR3 extends over 15 amino acids. Germline V gene lookup returns CDR1 SGHRS and CDR2 YFSETQ. Trimming pared 3 bases from V and 0 bases from J, leaving 10 bases between. The CDR3 region is CASSSEGASGNTIYF. The CDR3 DNA reads TGCGCCAGCAGCTCCGAGGGAGCCTCTGGAAACACCATATATTTT.

The chain has TRBV19 and TRBJ2-5, with D maybe TRBD2 (5 bases). This CDR3 region has 14 residues. Germline CDR1 is LNHDA and CDR2 is SQIVND (reference sequence). V gave up 4 bases and J gave up 4 bases, with 13 bases separating them. The CDR3 sequence is CASSNVWAGETQYF. The CDR3, as DNA: TGTGCCAGTAGTAACGTCTGGGCGGGAGAGACCCAGTACTTC.